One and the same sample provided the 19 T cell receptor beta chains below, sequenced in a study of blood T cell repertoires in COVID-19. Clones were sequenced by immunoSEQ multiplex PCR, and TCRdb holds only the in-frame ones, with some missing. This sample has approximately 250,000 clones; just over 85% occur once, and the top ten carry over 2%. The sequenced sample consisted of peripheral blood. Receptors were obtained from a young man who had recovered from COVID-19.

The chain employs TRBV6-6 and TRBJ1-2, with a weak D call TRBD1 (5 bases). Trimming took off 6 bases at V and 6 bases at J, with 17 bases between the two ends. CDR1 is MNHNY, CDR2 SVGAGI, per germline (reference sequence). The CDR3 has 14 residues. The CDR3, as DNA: TGTGCCAGCAGCTCGCGGAGGGGAGCGGATGGCTACACCTTC. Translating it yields CASSSRRGADGYTF.

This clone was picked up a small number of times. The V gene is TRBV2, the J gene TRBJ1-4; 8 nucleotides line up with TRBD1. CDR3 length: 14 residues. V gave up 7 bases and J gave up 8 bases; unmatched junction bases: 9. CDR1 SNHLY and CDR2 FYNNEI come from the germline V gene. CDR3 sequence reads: CASTGQGGYEKLFF. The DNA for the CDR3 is TGTGCCAGCACCGGACAGGGCGGGTACGAAAAACTGTTTTTT.

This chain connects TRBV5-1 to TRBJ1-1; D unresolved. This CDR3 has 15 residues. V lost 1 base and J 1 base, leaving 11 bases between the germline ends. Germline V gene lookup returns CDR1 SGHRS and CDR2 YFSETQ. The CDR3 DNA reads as TGCGCCAGCAGCTTGTATCAGTTTGGGAACACTGAAGCTTTCTTT. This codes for CASSLYQFGNTEAFF.

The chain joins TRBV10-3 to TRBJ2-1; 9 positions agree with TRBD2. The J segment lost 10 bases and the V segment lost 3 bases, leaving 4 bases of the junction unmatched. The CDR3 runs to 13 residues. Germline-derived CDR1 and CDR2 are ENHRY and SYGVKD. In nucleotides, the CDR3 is TGTGCCATCAGTGATCCGGGACTAGCCGAGCAGTTCTTC. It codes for CAISDPGLAEQFF.

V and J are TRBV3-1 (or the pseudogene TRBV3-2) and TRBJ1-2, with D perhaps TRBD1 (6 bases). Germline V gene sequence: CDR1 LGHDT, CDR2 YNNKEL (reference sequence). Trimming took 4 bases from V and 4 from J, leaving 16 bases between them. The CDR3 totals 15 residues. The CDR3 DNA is TGTGCCAGCAGCCGATATGAAACAGGGTCCTATGGCTACACCTTC. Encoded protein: CASSRYETGSYGYTF.

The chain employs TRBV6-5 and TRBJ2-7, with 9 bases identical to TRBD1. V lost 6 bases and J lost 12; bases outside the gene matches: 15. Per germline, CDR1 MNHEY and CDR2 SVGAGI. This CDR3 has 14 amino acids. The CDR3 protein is CASRDPGTGHLGYF. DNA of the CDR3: TGTGCCAGCAGGGACCCCGGGACAGGGCATCTAGGGTACTTC.

The CDR3 DNA reads TGCGCCAGCAGTGATTCTACCGGGACAGGGAGTCCCTACGAGCAGTACTTC. As protein: CASSDSTGTGSPYEQYF. The rearrangement joins TRBV10-2 to TRBJ2-7; 9 bases map to TRBD1. V was pared by 3 bases and J by 2 bases, with 11 bases of the junction left unmatched. Germline V gene lookup returns CDR1 WSHSY and CDR2 SAAADI. CDR3 length: 17 residues.

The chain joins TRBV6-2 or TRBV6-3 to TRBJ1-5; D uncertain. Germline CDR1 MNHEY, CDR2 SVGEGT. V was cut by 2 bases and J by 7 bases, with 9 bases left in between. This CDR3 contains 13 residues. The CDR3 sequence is CASSYNHKQPQHF. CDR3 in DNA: TGTGCCAGCAGTTACAACCACAAACAGCCCCAGCATTTT.

The CDR3: CASSSWDTATDTQYF. The CDR3, as DNA: TGTGCCAGCAGCTCGTGGGACACGGCGACAGATACGCAGTATTTT. The chain carries TRBV11-1 and TRBJ2-3; a weak D match, TRBD1 (6 bases). Between the trimmed V and J ends, which lost 4 bases and 3 bases, there was a span of 14 bases. CDR1 is SGHAT and CDR2 is FQDESV in the germline V gene (reference sequence). The CDR3 runs to 15 residues. The entire variable domain, with the rest obtained from reference TRBV11-1 and TRBJ2-3, is as follows: EAEVAQSPRYKITEKSQAVAFWCDPISGHATLYWYRQILGQGPELLVQFQDESVVDDSQLPKDRFSAERLKGVDSTLKIQPAELGDSAMYLCASSSWDTATDTQYFGPGTRLTVL.

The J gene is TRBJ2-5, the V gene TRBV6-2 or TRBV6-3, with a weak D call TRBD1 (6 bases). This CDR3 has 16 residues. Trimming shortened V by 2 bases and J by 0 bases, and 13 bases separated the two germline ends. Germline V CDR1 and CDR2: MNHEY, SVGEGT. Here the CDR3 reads CASSYDRKRDQETQYF. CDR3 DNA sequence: TGTGCCAGCAGTTACGACAGGAAAAGGGACCAAGAGACCCAGTACTTC.

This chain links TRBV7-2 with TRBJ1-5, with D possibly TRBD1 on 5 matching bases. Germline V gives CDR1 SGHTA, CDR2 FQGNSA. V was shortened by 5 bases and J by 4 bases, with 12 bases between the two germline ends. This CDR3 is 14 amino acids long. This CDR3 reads CASSPVGRNQPQHF. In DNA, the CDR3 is TGTGCCAGCAGCCCAGTGGGGCGGAATCAGCCCCAGCATTTT.

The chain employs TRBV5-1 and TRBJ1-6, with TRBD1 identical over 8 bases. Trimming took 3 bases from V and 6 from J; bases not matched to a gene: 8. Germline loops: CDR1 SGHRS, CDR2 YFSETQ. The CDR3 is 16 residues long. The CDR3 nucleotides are TGCGCCAGCAGCTCGTCAGGGACAGGCGTTAATTCACCCCTCCACTTT. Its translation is CASSSSGTGVNSPLHF. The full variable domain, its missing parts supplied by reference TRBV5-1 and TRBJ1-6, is KAGVTQTPRYLIKTRGQQVTLSCSPISGHRSVSWYQQTPGQGLQFLFEYFSETQRNKGNFPGRFSGRQFSNSRSEMNVSTLELGDSALYLCASSSSGTGVNSPLHFGNGTRLTVT.

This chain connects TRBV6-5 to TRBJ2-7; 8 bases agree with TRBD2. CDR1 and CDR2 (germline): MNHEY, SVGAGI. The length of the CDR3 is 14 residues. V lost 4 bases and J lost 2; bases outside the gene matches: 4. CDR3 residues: CASSLVGLAYEQYF. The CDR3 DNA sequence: TGTGCCAGCAGTTTGGTGGGACTAGCCTACGAGCAGTACTTC.

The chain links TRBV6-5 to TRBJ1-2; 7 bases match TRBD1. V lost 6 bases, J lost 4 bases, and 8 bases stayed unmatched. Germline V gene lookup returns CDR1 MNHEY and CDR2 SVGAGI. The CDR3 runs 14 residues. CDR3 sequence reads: CASRRGGSLYGYTF. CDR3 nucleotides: TGTGCCAGCAGGCGAGGGGGCAGTCTCTATGGCTACACCTTC.

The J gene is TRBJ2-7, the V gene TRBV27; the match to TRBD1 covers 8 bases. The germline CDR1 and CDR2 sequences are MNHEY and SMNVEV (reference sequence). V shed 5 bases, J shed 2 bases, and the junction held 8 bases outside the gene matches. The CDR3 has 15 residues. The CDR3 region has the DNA TGTGCCAGCAGTCTCCGGACAGGGTCGGCCTACGAGCAGTACTTC. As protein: CASSLRTGSAYEQYF.

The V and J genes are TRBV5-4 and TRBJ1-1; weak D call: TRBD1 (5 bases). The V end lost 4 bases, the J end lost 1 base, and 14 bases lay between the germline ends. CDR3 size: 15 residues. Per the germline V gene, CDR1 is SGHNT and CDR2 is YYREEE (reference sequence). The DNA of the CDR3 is TGTGCCAGCAGCACGCGGGGCCTCTCGAACACTGAAGCTTTCTTT. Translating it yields CASSTRGLSNTEAFF.

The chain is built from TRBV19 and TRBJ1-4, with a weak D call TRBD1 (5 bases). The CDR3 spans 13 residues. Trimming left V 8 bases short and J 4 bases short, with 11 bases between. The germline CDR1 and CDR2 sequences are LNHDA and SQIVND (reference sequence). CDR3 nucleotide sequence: TGTGCCAGTCAAGGGGCGTTTAATGAAAAACTGTTTTTT. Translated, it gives CASQGAFNEKLFF.

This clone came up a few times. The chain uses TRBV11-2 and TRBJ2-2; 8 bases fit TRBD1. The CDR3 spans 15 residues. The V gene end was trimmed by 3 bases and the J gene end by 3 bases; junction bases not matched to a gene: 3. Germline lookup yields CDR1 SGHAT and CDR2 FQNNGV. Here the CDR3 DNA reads TGTGCCAGCAGCTTGACAGGGGCTGACACCGGGGAGCTGTTTTTT. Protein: CASSLTGADTGELFF.

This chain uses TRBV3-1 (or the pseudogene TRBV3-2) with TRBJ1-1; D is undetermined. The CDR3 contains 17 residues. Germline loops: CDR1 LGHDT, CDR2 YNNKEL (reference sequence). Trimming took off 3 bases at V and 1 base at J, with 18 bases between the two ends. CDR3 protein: CASSQNSAHYKNTEAFF. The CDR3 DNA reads TGTGCCAGCAGCCAGAATTCAGCGCACTACAAGAACACTGAAGCTTTCTTT.